One sample yielded the 4 T cell receptor beta chains listed below, sequenced in a study of OX40 agonist ivuxolimab in advanced cancers. The repertoire was sequenced with immunoSEQ multiplex PCR; TCRdb's copy has only in-frame clones and lacks some. The table has about 69,000 clones, 90% seen once. Sample: CD4+ or CD8+ T cells sorted from blood, taken in a trial of the OX40 agonist ivuxolimab. The receptors here all came from an adult with an advanced solid tumor such as melanoma, head and neck, liver or kidney cancer.

This chain joins TRBV19 and TRBJ2-2; no clear D. Germline CDR1 is LNHDA and CDR2 is SQIVND (reference sequence). CDR3 size: 14 residues. The ends were cut back, 4 bases at V and 5 bases at J, with 11 bases in the middle. The CDR3 loop reads CASSNPSRTGELFF. CDR3 coding DNA: TGTGCCAGTAGTAACCCCAGTCGGACCGGGGAGCTGTTTTTT.

The gene calls are TRBV4-3 and TRBJ1-1; a possible D gene is TRBD1 (5 bases). Trimming removed 4 bases at V and 2 bases at J, with 17 bases between. The CDR3 has 16 residues. Germline values: CDR1 LGHNA, CDR2 YSLEER. The CDR3 reads CASSRVTDRTNTEAFF. The CDR3 DNA is TGCGCCAGCAGCCGAGTTACCGACAGAACAAACACTGAAGCTTTCTTT.

This clone has just a few counts. The chain links TRBV2 to TRBJ2-1, with 8 positions matching TRBD2. Trimming took 7 bases from V and 7 from J; bases not matched to a gene: 3. Germline loops: CDR1 SNHLY, CDR2 FYNNEI. There are 12 residues in the CDR3. The DNA for the CDR3 is TGTGCCAGCAAGAGACTAGCGAATGAGCAGTTCTTC. Amino acids: CASKRLANEQFF.

The gene calls are TRBV7-2 and TRBJ2-1; D uncertain. V was trimmed by 3 bases and J by 0 bases, leaving 12 bases between them. Germline CDR1 and CDR2: SGHTA and FQGNSA. The CDR3 is 16 amino acids. DNA of the CDR3: TGTGCCAGCAGCTTGCACGGCGGCAGCTCCTACAATGAGCAGTTCTTC. Its protein is CASSLHGGSSYNEQFF.